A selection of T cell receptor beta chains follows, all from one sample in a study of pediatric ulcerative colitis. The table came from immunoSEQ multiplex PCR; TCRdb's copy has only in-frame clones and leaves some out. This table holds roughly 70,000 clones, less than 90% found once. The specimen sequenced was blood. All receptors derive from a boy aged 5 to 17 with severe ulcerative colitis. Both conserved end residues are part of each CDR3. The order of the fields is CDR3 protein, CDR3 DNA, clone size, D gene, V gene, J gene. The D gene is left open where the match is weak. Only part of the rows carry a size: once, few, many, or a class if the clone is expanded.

CDR3 protein: CASSSRVPDFVFF
CDR3 DNA: TGTGCCAGCAGCTCCCGTGTACCGGATTTCGTTTTCTTT
clone size: .
D gene: .
V gene: TRBV5-8
J gene: TRBJ1-1

CDR3 protein: CASSLAGGLETQYF
CDR3 DNA: TGCGCCAGCAGCTTGGCCGGCGGGCTTGAGACCCAGTACTTC
clone size: .
D gene: .
V gene: TRBV5-1
J gene: TRBJ2-5

CDR3 protein: CASSQFPGQGASYTF
CDR3 DNA: TGCGCCAGCAGCCAATTCCCGGGACAGGGGGCATCCTACACCTTC
clone size: .
D gene: TRBD1
V gene: TRBV4-3
J gene: TRBJ1-2

CDR3 protein: CASSGYGEANQPQHF
CDR3 DNA: TGTGCCAGCAGTGGTTATGGGGAAGCGAATCAGCCCCAGCATTTT
clone size: few
D gene: .
V gene: TRBV27
J gene: TRBJ1-5

CDR3 protein: CASSERAVLRDEQYF
CDR3 DNA: TGTGCCAGCAGTGAACGGGCGGTTTTACGGGACGAGCAGTACTTC
clone size: .
D gene: .
V gene: TRBV6-1
J gene: TRBJ2-7

CDR3 protein: CASSSPASSSYEQYF
CDR3 DNA: TGTGCCAGCAGCTCCCCCGCCTCTAGCTCCTACGAGCAGTACTTC
clone size: .
D gene: .
V gene: TRBV7-8
J gene: TRBJ2-7

CDR3 protein: CASSEFGGGNEQFF
CDR3 DNA: TGTGCCAGCAGTGAATTCGGGGGAGGCAATGAGCAGTTCTTC
clone size: .
D gene: .
V gene: TRBV25-1
J gene: TRBJ2-1

CDR3 protein: CASSPPLAGGPSQFF
CDR3 DNA: TGTGCCAGCTCACCACCACTAGCGGGAGGGCCATCGCAGTTCTTC
clone size: .
D gene: TRBD2
V gene: TRBV18
J gene: TRBJ2-1

CDR3 protein: CASSQVPGNTIYF
CDR3 DNA: TGTGCCAGCAGCCAAGTCCCTGGAAACACCATATATTTT
clone size: .
D gene: .
V gene: TRBV14
J gene: TRBJ1-3

CDR3 protein: CASSPGEAGQVVGLSEQYF
CDR3 DNA: TGTGCCAGCTCACCGGGTGAGGCGGGACAGGTCGTAGGCCTCTCCGAGCAGTACTTC
clone size: .
D gene: TRBD1
V gene: TRBV18
J gene: TRBJ2-7

CDR3 protein: CASSIVGSFGSYNEQFF
CDR3 DNA: TGTGCCAGTAGTATAGTCGGTTCCTTCGGCTCCTACAATGAGCAGTTCTTC
clone size: .
D gene: .
V gene: TRBV19
J gene: TRBJ2-1

CDR3 protein: CASSHLKGQGYDEAFF
CDR3 DNA: TGCGCCAGCAGCCACCTCAAGGGACAGGGGTACGATGAAGCTTTCTTT
clone size: .
D gene: TRBD1
V gene: TRBV5-4
J gene: TRBJ1-1

CDR3 protein: CASSLALGGPDYNEQFF
CDR3 DNA: TGTGCCAGCAGCTTAGCGCTCGGGGGTCCGGATTACAATGAGCAGTTCTTC
clone size: .
D gene: .
V gene: TRBV7-9
J gene: TRBJ2-1

CDR3 protein: CASSLRLVLAGNSPLHF
CDR3 DNA: TGTGCCAGCAGCTTAAGACTGGTCCTTGCGGGTAATTCACCCCTCCACTTT
clone size: .
D gene: .
V gene: TRBV7-2
J gene: TRBJ1-6

CDR3 protein: CASSDGTGGTSEAFF
CDR3 DNA: TGTGCCAGCAGCGACGGGACGGGGGGAACAAGTGAAGCTTTCTTT
clone size: once
D gene: .
V gene: TRBV11-3
J gene: TRBJ1-1

CDR3 protein: CASSEFEGLRRVQETQYF
CDR3 DNA: TGTGCCAGCAGTGAATTTGAGGGCCTAAGACGGGTCCAAGAGACCCAGTACTTC
clone size: .
D gene: .
V gene: TRBV2
J gene: TRBJ2-5

CDR3 protein: CASKGTGEMNTIGAFF
CDR3 DNA: TGTGCCAGTAAAGGGACAGGGGAGATGAACACTATTGGAGCTTTCTTT
clone size: .
D gene: TRBD1
V gene: TRBV19
J gene: TRBJ1-1

CDR3 protein: CASSSSGRASYF
CDR3 DNA: TGTGCCAGCAGCTCGAGCGGGAGGGCCTCATACTTC
clone size: once
D gene: TRBD2
V gene: TRBV7-9
J gene: TRBJ2-7

CDR3 protein: CASSLRQDDYGYTF
CDR3 DNA: TGCGCCAGCAGCCTACGACAGGACGACTATGGCTACACCTTC
clone size: .
D gene: .
V gene: TRBV5-1
J gene: TRBJ1-2

CDR3 protein: CASSILRDSYNEQFF
CDR3 DNA: TGTGCCAGTAGTATTTTGCGGGACTCCTACAATGAGCAGTTCTTC
clone size: .
D gene: .
V gene: TRBV19
J gene: TRBJ2-1

CDR3 protein: CSAEYKNEQFF
CDR3 DNA: TGCAGTGCTGAATACAAAAATGAGCAGTTCTTC
clone size: .
D gene: .
V gene: TRBV20-1
J gene: TRBJ2-1

CDR3 protein: CASIPRGPGYNEQFF
CDR3 DNA: TGTGCCAGTATCCCGAGAGGCCCTGGGTACAATGAGCAGTTCTTC
clone size: .
D gene: .
V gene: TRBV19
J gene: TRBJ2-1

CDR3 protein: CASILQGGSYNEQFF
CDR3 DNA: TGTGCCAGCATCTTACAGGGGGGGTCCTACAATGAGCAGTTCTTC
clone size: .
D gene: .
V gene: TRBV7-2
J gene: TRBJ2-1

CDR3 protein: CASSNKPGETQYF
CDR3 DNA: TGTGCCAGCAGCAACAAGCCGGGAGAGACCCAGTACTTC
clone size: .
D gene: .
V gene: TRBV7-3
J gene: TRBJ2-5

CDR3 protein: CASSTPGGVSSYEQYF
CDR3 DNA: TGTGCCAGCAGCACCCCGGGGGGGGTAAGCTCCTACGAGCAGTACTTC
clone size: .
D gene: TRBD2
V gene: TRBV11-2
J gene: TRBJ2-7

CDR3 protein: CASSSVEFF
CDR3 DNA: TGTGCCAGCAGCTCAGTGGAGTTCTTC
clone size: few
D gene: .
V gene: TRBV7-9
J gene: TRBJ2-1

CDR3 protein: CASSSPARIFQYF
CDR3 DNA: TGTGCCAGCAGTTCCCCCGCCAGAATCTTTCAGTACTTC
clone size: .
D gene: .
V gene: TRBV28
J gene: TRBJ2-4

CDR3 protein: CASSQGGPLTDTQYF
CDR3 DNA: TGCGCCAGCAGCCAAGGGGGACCTCTGACAGATACGCAGTATTTT
clone size: .
D gene: .
V gene: TRBV4-1
J gene: TRBJ2-3

CDR3 protein: CASSRMGNQETQYF
CDR3 DNA: TGTGCCAGCAGCCGAATGGGCAACCAAGAGACCCAGTACTTC
clone size: .
D gene: .
V gene: TRBV6-5
J gene: TRBJ2-5

CDR3 protein: CASSPVGVDQPQHF
CDR3 DNA: TGTGCCAGCAGCCCAGTGGGAGTTGACCAGCCCCAGCATTTT
clone size: .
D gene: .
V gene: TRBV11-2
J gene: TRBJ1-5

CDR3 protein: CASSFLAEVGNQPQHF
CDR3 DNA: TGTGCCAGCAGTTTTCTGGCAGAGGTCGGCAATCAGCCCCAGCATTTT
clone size: .
D gene: .
V gene: TRBV28
J gene: TRBJ1-5

CDR3 protein: CASSPSLSNQPQHF
CDR3 DNA: TGCGCCAGCAGCCCCAGCCTTAGCAATCAGCCCCAGCATTTT
clone size: .
D gene: .
V gene: TRBV4-3
J gene: TRBJ1-5

CDR3 protein: CASKGDRETQYF
CDR3 DNA: TGTGCCAGCAAGGGGGATCGGGAGACCCAGTACTTC
clone size: once
D gene: .
V gene: TRBV7-9
J gene: TRBJ2-5

CDR3 protein: CASSTNLNTEAFF
CDR3 DNA: TGTGCCAGTAGTACAAACCTGAACACTGAAGCTTTCTTT
clone size: .
D gene: .
V gene: TRBV19
J gene: TRBJ1-1

CDR3 protein: CASSVGAGADANYGYTF
CDR3 DNA: TGTGCCAGCAGCGTAGGTGCAGGCGCCGACGCTAACTATGGCTACACCTTC
clone size: .
D gene: .
V gene: TRBV9
J gene: TRBJ1-2

CDR3 protein: CAIRPTGEGEAFF
CDR3 DNA: TGTGCCATCAGGCCGACAGGGGAAGGTGAAGCTTTCTTT
clone size: .
D gene: TRBD1
V gene: TRBV10-3
J gene: TRBJ1-1

CDR3 protein: CASRPMNTEAFF
CDR3 DNA: TGTGCCAGCAGACCGATGAACACTGAAGCTTTCTTT
clone size: .
D gene: .
V gene: TRBV6-6
J gene: TRBJ1-1

CDR3 protein: CASSPRAASYNEQFF
CDR3 DNA: TGTGCCAGCAGCCCAAGAGCGGCTTCCTACAATGAGCAGTTCTTC
clone size: .
D gene: .
V gene: TRBV9
J gene: TRBJ2-1

CDR3 protein: CASTQAGGSYEQYF
CDR3 DNA: TGTGCCAGCACTCAGGCGGGGGGCTCCTACGAGCAGTACTTC
clone size: .
D gene: TRBD2
V gene: TRBV6-5
J gene: TRBJ2-7

CDR3 protein: CASSQVDMGLARPDTQYF
CDR3 DNA: TGCGCCAGCAGCCAAGTAGATATGGGACTAGCTAGGCCAGATACGCAGTATTTT
clone size: .
D gene: TRBD2
V gene: TRBV4-1
J gene: TRBJ2-3

CDR3 protein: CSVEGTSGIGNEQFF
CDR3 DNA: TGCAGCGTTGAAGGGACTAGCGGGATTGGCAATGAGCAGTTCTTC
clone size: .
D gene: TRBD2
V gene: TRBV29-1
J gene: TRBJ2-1

CDR3 protein: CASSIRETYEQYF
CDR3 DNA: TGTGCCAGTAGTATCCGCGAAACCTACGAGCAGTACTTC
clone size: .
D gene: .
V gene: TRBV19
J gene: TRBJ2-7

CDR3 protein: CASSQGATASGLSYEQYF
CDR3 DNA: TGCGCCAGCAGCCAAGGGGCGACGGCTAGCGGGCTTTCCTACGAGCAGTACTTC
clone size: .
D gene: TRBD2
V gene: TRBV4-1
J gene: TRBJ2-7

CDR3 protein: CASSPGPSGTGGEQYF
CDR3 DNA: TGCGCCAGCAGCCCAGGGCCCTCCGGGACAGGGGGCGAGCAGTACTTC
clone size: .
D gene: TRBD1
V gene: TRBV4-1
J gene: TRBJ2-7

CDR3 protein: CASSPDGGDYNEQFF
CDR3 DNA: TGCGCCAGCAGCCCCGACGGAGGGGACTACAATGAGCAGTTCTTC
clone size: once
D gene: .
V gene: TRBV5-1
J gene: TRBJ2-1

CDR3 protein: CASSQDRGWGTEAFF
CDR3 DNA: TGCGCCAGCAGCCAAGATCGGGGGTGGGGCACTGAAGCTTTCTTT
clone size: few
D gene: .
V gene: TRBV4-1
J gene: TRBJ1-1

CDR3 protein: CASSPRTGNGYTF
CDR3 DNA: TGCGCCAGCAGCCCTAGGACAGGGAATGGCTACACCTTC
clone size: .
D gene: TRBD1
V gene: TRBV4-3
J gene: TRBJ1-2

CDR3 protein: CASSLDSGSGNVDTQYF
CDR3 DNA: TGTGCCAGCAGCTTAGACTCAGGCTCTGGGAATGTGGATACGCAGTATTTT
clone size: .
D gene: .
V gene: TRBV7-9
J gene: TRBJ2-3

CDR3 protein: CASSPGTGKDGYTF
CDR3 DNA: TGCGCCAGCAGCCCGGGGACAGGAAAAGATGGCTACACCTTC
clone size: .
D gene: TRBD1
V gene: TRBV4-3
J gene: TRBJ1-2

CDR3 protein: CASSPTRGMPFHTQYF
CDR3 DNA: TGTGCCAGCAGTCCCACGCGGGGGATGCCCTTCCATACGCAGTATTTT
clone size: .
D gene: TRBD2
V gene: TRBV13
J gene: TRBJ2-3

CDR3 protein: CASSQVGVRDTQYF
CDR3 DNA: TGCGCCAGCAGCCAAGTGGGGGTTAGAGATACGCAGTATTTT
clone size: .
D gene: .
V gene: TRBV4-1
J gene: TRBJ2-3

CDR3 protein: CASSTRDQSTDTQYF
CDR3 DNA: TGTGCCAGTAGTACCCGGGACCAGAGCACAGATACGCAGTATTTT
clone size: .
D gene: .
V gene: TRBV19
J gene: TRBJ2-3

CDR3 protein: CASSSTGLRDQPQHF
CDR3 DNA: TGCGCCAGCAGCTCGACAGGGTTGAGGGATCAGCCCCAGCATTTT
clone size: .
D gene: TRBD1
V gene: TRBV5-1
J gene: TRBJ1-5

CDR3 protein: CASSLGGYEQYF
CDR3 DNA: TGTGCCAGCAGCTTGGGCGGCTACGAGCAGTACTTC
clone size: once
D gene: .
V gene: TRBV5-4
J gene: TRBJ2-7